The 28 T cell receptor beta chains below all came from one sample that was sequenced in a study of cytomegalovirus exposure and HLA in healthy donors. Both 60 Vbeta primers and 13 Jbeta primers went into the PCR. The assay was immunoSEQ multiplex PCR, and TCRdb's table has in-frame clones only and misses some. The profile covers about 160,000 clones, with 75% to 80% appearing a single time and 3.1% taken by the ten largest. Sequencing was performed on PBMCs. Receptor source: a woman between 35 and 50 years old in good health and CMV-seronegative.

The V and J genes are TRBV18 and TRBJ2-1, with D perhaps TRBD1 (7 bases). V was shortened by 4 bases and J by 3 bases, with 13 bases between the two germline ends. Germline V gives CDR1 KGHSH, CDR2 LQKENI. The CDR3 runs 15 residues. The CDR3 loop reads CASSLAGGNYNEQFF. For the CDR3, the DNA is TGTGCCAGCTCACTCGCAGGGGGGAACTACAATGAGCAGTTCTTC.

The V gene is TRBV27, the J gene TRBJ1-2; 9 bases fit TRBD1. Unmatched junction bases numbered 9, after V lost 2 bases and J lost 8 bases. The CDR3 is 15 amino acids. Germline values: CDR1 MNHEY, CDR2 SMNVEV (reference sequence). The CDR3 DNA follows: TGTGCCAGCAGTTTAGCGGGACAGGGTTCGATGGGCTACACCTTC. Amino acid sequence: CASSLAGQGSMGYTF.

The rearrangement links TRBV11-2 to TRBJ2-2; D possibly corresponds to TRBD2 (6 bases). Per germline, CDR1 SGHAT and CDR2 FQNNGV. The V end lost 5 bases, the J end lost 2 bases, and 15 bases lay between the germline ends. The CDR3 totals 16 residues. In DNA, the CDR3 is TGTGCCAGCAGCCAAACCGGGACTGTCAACACCGGGGAGCTGTTTTTT. Protein: CASSQTGTVNTGELFF.

Note on this clone: Germline is not matched at one junction end, which may reflect a read error. The V call is TRBV5-6, the J call TRBJ2-5, with 9 bases lining up with TRBD1. Germline-derived CDR1 and CDR2 are SGHDT and YYEEEE. The CDR3 loop spans 16 amino acids. The CDR3 protein is CASSLVGQGRREAQYF. CDR3 coding DNA: TGTGCCAGCAGCTTGGTAGGACAGGGGCGGCGAGAGGCCCAGTACTTC. The full variable domain, with the rest looked up from reference TRBV5-6 and TRBJ2-5, is DAGVTQSPTHLIKTRGQQVTLRCSPKSGHDTVSWYQQALGQGPQFIFQYYEEEERQRGNFPDRFSGHQFPNYSSELNVNALLLGDSALYLCASSLVGQGRREAQYFGPGTRLLVL.

This clone was seen once. This sequence joins TRBV5-1 and TRBJ1-3; D is unclear. The V and J ends lost 0 bases and 0 bases respectively, with 13 bases between them. Germline assignment: CDR1 SGHRS and CDR2 YFSETQ. This CDR3 comprises 17 residues. CDR3 sequence (DNA): TGCGCCAGCAGCTTGGTGCCCTCCAGTATCTCTGGAAACACCATATATTTT. This gives the protein CASSLVPSSISGNTIYF.

V is TRBV27 and J is TRBJ2-7; D unresolved. Trimming took off 5 bases at V and 4 bases at J, with 15 bases between the two ends. The CDR3 is made up of 14 amino acids. From germline, CDR1 is MNHEY and CDR2 SMNVEV (reference sequence). In DNA form, the CDR3 reads TGTGCCAGCAGTACCGGGTTACTCAAATACGAGCAGTACTTC. Encoded protein: CASSTGLLKYEQYF.

The V gene is TRBV29-1, the J gene TRBJ1-2, with D perhaps matching TRBD1 (5 bases). Germline V gives CDR1 SQVTM, CDR2 ANQGSEA. CDR3 size: 11 residues. Deletions cut 4 bases from V and 7 bases from J, with 10 bases between. Here the CDR3 reads CSVADGGGYTF. CDR3 in DNA: TGCAGCGTTGCCGACGGGGGTGGCTACACCTTC.

The rearrangement links TRBV2 to TRBJ1-4, with no clear D. Germline-derived CDR1 and CDR2 are SNHLY and FYNNEI. The CDR3 has 13 residues. Trimming left V 1 base short and J 8 bases short, with 8 bases between. CDR3 coding DNA: TGTGCCAGCAGTGAAGTGCTGGCCGAAAAACTGTTTTTT. Translation: CASSEVLAEKLFF.

J is TRBJ2-1 and V is TRBV7-3; TRBD2 aligns across 7 bases. V shed 5 bases, J shed 6 bases, and the junction held 13 bases outside the gene matches. Germline V gives CDR1 SGHTA, CDR2 FQGTGA. This CDR3 has 16 amino acids. The CDR3 bases are TGTGCCAGCAGCCCGGCTCCCCAGCGGGGCCCCAATGAGCAGTTCTTC. Its translation: CASSPAPQRGPNEQFF.

The chain combines TRBV19 with TRBJ1-5, with 7 positions matching TRBD1. CDR1 and CDR2 (germline): LNHDA, SQIVND (reference sequence). Germline trimming cut 6 bases from V and 0 bases from J; bases unmatched to any gene: 11. This CDR3 region has 17 residues. The CDR3 region has the DNA TGTGCCAGTAGGCGAGGGACAGCCCGCTTTAGCAATCAGCCCCAGCATTTT. Translated: CASRRGTARFSNQPQHF.

The J gene is TRBJ2-5, the V gene TRBV27; D is perhaps TRBD1 (6 bases). In germline, CDR1 is MNHEY, CDR2 SMNVEV (reference sequence). Trimming took 5 bases from V and 6 from J, leaving 16 bases between them. The CDR3 contains 14 residues. The CDR3, as DNA: TGTGCCAGCAGTCCCTCAGGGGAGTTCAAGACCCAGTACTTC. Protein product: CASSPSGEFKTQYF.

V is TRBV4-1 and J is TRBJ1-3; 12 bases align to TRBD1. This CDR3 has 16 amino acids. Trimming removed 4 bases from V and 1 base from J; junction bases left unmatched: 2. In germline, CDR1 is MGHRA, CDR2 YSYEKL. The CDR3 nucleotides read TGCGCCAGCAGCCCGGGACAGGGGGCTTCTGGAAACACCATATATTTT. It is translated as CASSPGQGASGNTIYF.

The V and J genes are TRBV19 and TRBJ1-2; D possibly corresponds to TRBD1 (5 bases). The CDR3 has 14 residues. Looked up from germline, CDR1 is LNHDA and CDR2 is SQIVND (reference sequence). V lost 3 bases to trimming and J lost 6 bases, with 14 bases between them. The CDR3 DNA is TGTGCCAGTAGTATTGTCGACAGCTCAGATGGCTACACCTTC. Translating it yields CASSIVDSSDGYTF.

The chain links TRBV6-6 to TRBJ2-5; D unresolved. Germline-derived CDR1 and CDR2 are MNHNY and SVGAGI (reference sequence). The CDR3 extends over 14 amino acids. V shed 0 bases and J shed 2 bases, with 7 bases lying between them. CDR3 loop: CASSYSGSQETQYF. The CDR3 coding sequence is TGTGCCAGCAGTTACTCGGGCAGTCAAGAGACCCAGTACTTC.

The chain combines TRBV27 with TRBJ1-6, with D perhaps TRBD1 (5 bases). The CDR3 is made up of 13 amino acids. Germline V gives CDR1 MNHEY, CDR2 SMNVEV (reference sequence). Trimming removed 5 bases at V and 9 bases at J, with 11 bases between. CDR3 sequence: CASSKGVRSPLHF. DNA for the CDR3: TGTGCCAGCAGTAAAGGGGTACGTTCACCCCTCCACTTT.

The CDR3: CASRGQGFSGNTIYF. For the CDR3, the DNA is TGTGCCAGCAGAGGACAGGGATTCTCTGGAAACACCATATATTTT. The rearrangement uses TRBV6-1 and TRBJ1-3, with 8 nucleotides matching TRBD1. Trimming took 6 bases from V and 0 from J; bases not matched to a gene: 4. The CDR3 length is 15 residues. Germline CDR1 reads MNHNS; CDR2 reads SASEGT.

V usage is TRBV7-9 and J usage is TRBJ1-1, with D uncertain. The germline V and J ends were trimmed by 1 base and 5 bases, with 14 bases remaining between them. Germline CDR1 and CDR2: SEHNR and FQNEAQ (reference sequence). CDR3 length equals 15 residues. The CDR3 nucleotides are TGTGCCAGCAGCTTAGGAGGGATAGGGATGACTGAAGCTTTCTTT. Translated, it gives CASSLGGIGMTEAFF.

The V call is TRBV2, the J call TRBJ2-3; the D gene is possibly TRBD1 (5 bases). Germline lookup yields CDR1 SNHLY and CDR2 FYNNEI. Trimming shortened V by 0 bases and J by 3 bases, and 19 bases separated the two germline ends. The CDR3 extends over 18 amino acids. The CDR3 region is CASSEAATGQRGTDTQYF. The CDR3 DNA sequence: TGTGCCAGCAGTGAAGCGGCCACGGGTCAAAGGGGTACAGATACGCAGTATTTT. The full variable domain, completed using reference TRBV2 and TRBJ2-3, is EPEVTQTPSHQVTQMGQEVILRCVPISNHLYFYWYRQILGQKVEFLVSFYNNEISEKSEIFDDQFSVERPDGSNFTLKIRSTKLEDSAMYFCASSEAATGQRGTDTQYFGPGTRLTVL.

As to this clone: The conserved phenylalanine or tryptophan normally closing the CDR3 is absent here, so this likely arose from a read error. The DNA is left out, because the CDR3 cannot be placed on it with certainty; the CDR3 is given as TCRdb lists it. The genes are TRBV20-1 and TRBJ1-1; TRBD1, the D gene given by the table, was not confirmed from the DNA. From germline, CDR1 is DFQATT and CDR2 SNEGSKA (reference sequence). The CDR3 spans 8 residues, counting both ends. CDR3 region: CSAPPGAH.

The V call is TRBV29-1, the J call TRBJ2-1, with 7 bases lining up with TRBD1. Germline trimming cut 8 bases from V and 6 bases from J; bases unmatched to any gene: 4. CDR3 length equals 11 residues. Per germline, CDR1 SQVTM and CDR2 ANQGSEA. CDR3 residues: CSMNRGNEQFF. The DNA of the CDR3 is TGCAGCATGAACAGGGGCAATGAGCAGTTCTTC.

The table lists this clone with a count of one. CDR3 nucleotides: TGCGCCAGCAGCCCCTTAGGGGGGGAAACAGATACGCAGTATTTT. Translating it yields CASSPLGGETDTQYF. The rearrangement uses TRBV5-1 and TRBJ2-3; D is perhaps TRBD2 (7 bases). The germline V gene encodes CDR1 SGHRS and CDR2 YFSETQ. The CDR3 covers 15 residues. The V end lost 4 bases, the J end lost 3 bases, and 15 bases lay between the germline ends.

This rearrangement joins TRBV5-1 to TRBJ2-1; 9 bases agree with TRBD2. From germline, CDR1 is SGHRS and CDR2 YFSETQ. The CDR3 is made up of 15 amino acids. V shed 0 bases and J 6 bases; nucleotides not matched to a gene: 4. CDR3 sequence reads: CASSLVAGVLNEQFF. The CDR3 nucleotides read TGCGCCAGCAGCTTGGTAGCGGGGGTCCTCAATGAGCAGTTCTTC.

The chain has TRBV7-6 and TRBJ2-2; D is possibly TRBD1 (5 bases). V was trimmed by 7 bases and J by 4 bases, leaving 13 bases between them. Looked up from germline, CDR1 is SGHVS and CDR2 is FNYEAQ. There are 14 residues in the CDR3. CDR3 bases: TGTGCCAGCACCCTAAAGGGGTCCACCGGGGAGCTGTTTTTT. As protein: CASTLKGSTGELFF.

The genes are TRBV29-1 and TRBJ2-2; 10 positions match TRBD1. The CDR3 is 14 amino acids. V was clipped by 7 bases and J by 5 bases; unmatched bases: 7. Germline V gene sequence: CDR1 SQVTM, CDR2 ANQGSEA. CDR3 region: CSGGQGKRTGELFF. The CDR3, as DNA: TGCAGCGGGGGACAGGGGAAAAGAACCGGGGAGCTGTTTTTT.

The chain recombines TRBV7-6 with TRBJ1-3, with 7 bases lining up with TRBD1. The V gene's germline CDR1 is SGHVS and CDR2 FNYEAQ. Unmatched junction bases numbered 5, after V lost 1 base and J lost 8 bases. The CDR3 length is 14 residues. CDR3 DNA sequence: TGTGCCAGCAGCTTAGGGACAGGCGGAGACACCATATATTTT. Its protein product is CASSLGTGGDTIYF. Filled out from reference TRBV7-6 and TRBJ1-3, the complete variable domain reads GAGVSQSPRYKVTKRGQDVALRCDPISGHVSLYWYRQALGQGPEFLTYFNYEAQQDKSGLPNDRFSAERPEGSISTLTIQRTEQRDSAMYRCASSLGTGGDTIYFGEGSWLTVV.

The chain uses TRBV28 and TRBJ1-2; weak D call: TRBD1 (6 bases). The CDR3 extends over 17 amino acids. The V gene's germline CDR1 is MDHEN and CDR2 SYDVKM. V lost 8 bases and J lost 1, with 23 bases in between. In nucleotides, the CDR3 is TGTGCCAGCCCAGGAGCGTTCTGGACAGTTTTTAACTATGGCTACACCTTC. Residues: CASPGAFWTVFNYGYTF.

The chain's CDR3 is CASSLLPGELFF. The CDR3, as DNA: TGTGCCAGCAGCTTACTTCCCGGGGAGCTGTTTTTT. The chain couples TRBV7-9 to TRBJ2-2; D is ambiguous. Germline-derived CDR1 and CDR2 are SEHNR and FQNEAQ (reference sequence). V shed 2 bases and J shed 6 bases, with 4 bases lying between them. The CDR3 sequence is 12 residues long. Complete variable domain (other parts from reference TRBV7-9 and TRBJ2-2): DTGVSQNPRHKITKRGQNVTFRCDPISEHNRLYWYRQTLGQGPEFLTYFQNEAQLEKSRLLSDRFSAERPKGSFSTLEIQRTEQGDSAMYLCASSLLPGELFFGEGSRLTVL.

This clone was counted a few times. Additional DNA sequences in this sample encode the identical CDR3. CDR3 residues: CASSLTQAATNEKLFF. CDR3 DNA: TGCGCCAGCAGCTTGACGCAGGCTGCAACTAATGAAAAACTGTTTTTT. The J gene is TRBJ1-4, the V gene TRBV5-1; D not resolved. Between the trimmed V and J ends, which lost 1 base and 0 bases, there was a span of 10 bases. The germline CDR1 and CDR2 sequences are SGHRS and YFSETQ. The CDR3 is 16 residues long.